The T cell receptor (beta chain) described here comes from a study of graft-versus-host responses after intestinal transplantation. For the study at large: Induction with anti-thymocyte globulin, then tacrolimus and steroids for around three years, was given to all recipients.

Measured with immunoSEQ multiplex PCR; TCRdb has only the in-frame clones, and not every one. The sample holds 85,000 to 100,000 clones; roughly 90% are singletons and the top ten take approximately 0.18%. The V gene's germline CDR1 is MDHEN and CDR2 SYDVKM. V lost 3 bases and J lost 0, with 12 bases in between. This CDR3 has 15 amino acids. A note on this clone: As yet, its antigen is unknown.

This chain joins TRBV28 and TRBJ2-7; perhaps TRBD2 as D (5 bases). The specimen comprised unstimulated CD4+ T cells sorted from spleen or lymph node cells, sampled before intestinal transplant. The TCR sequence derives from a human donor who received an intestinal transplant. This CDR3 reads CASSFLTGSSYEQYF. DNA for the CDR3: TGTGCCAGCAGTTTTTTAACGGGGAGCTCCTACGAGCAGTACTTC.